Included here is one T cell receptor (beta chain) sequence, with context. This receptor's antigen is unknown. Qualities for individual bases were not recorded, and no much larger clone is one base off. The sequencer was an Illumina NovaSeq 6000. TCR cDNA was synthesized by 5'RACE template switching, through which a universal primer site and unique molecular identifiers were introduced. Priming for cDNA synthesis came from both the TCR alpha and TCR beta constant segments. Library amplification used two PCR steps, and the second PCR step added sample barcodes and sequencing adapters. Sequencing of libraries was performed on Illumina HiSeq 2500 (2x100 bp) or NovaSeq (2x150 bp). For the original study's pipeline: MIGEC was used to demultiplex reads and collapse the reads into UMI consensus sequences, and MiXCR was used for V(D)J alignment. Vaccine-responding clonotypes were defined with edgeR using replicate PBMC samples, requiring FDR below 0.01 and a log2 fold change above 5 up to day 15. Bulk clonotypes were assigned CD4 or CD8 identity according to which sequenced CD4 or CD8 repertoire held them at higher abundance. TCRdb cleaned the public reads at Q25 with fastp, built clones with MiXCR and kept in-frame beta chains. Identical CDR3 protein sequences are pooled into one entry, listed with their most common genes and DNA. In this record, the V and J calls reflect TCRdb's handling and not the investigators' own analysis. In all, the sample holds 250,000 to 350,000 distinct CDR3 sequences, and around 9.3% of those were seen once. The ten largest clonotypes hold 3% to 3.5% of the sample.

The treatment or condition label, as the study defines it: live attenuated yellow fever vaccine strain. A standard Ficoll-Paque protocol was used to isolate PBMCs from peripheral blood. Dynabeads CD4 and CD8 positive selection kits were used to isolate CD4 and CD8 T-cell fractions. RNA was extracted with TriZol from bulk PBMCs, CD4 and CD8 fractions, and dextramer-positive and dextramer-negative fractions. This sample was included in a study of T cells after yellow fever vaccination (dated by TCRdb to between 2018 and 2021). With respect to the entire study: Libraries from fractions with low cell numbers were prepared with the SMART-Seq v4 Ultra Low Input RNA kit. To follow T-cell clones before and after primary and booster YFV17D yellow fever vaccination, bulk TCR alpha and beta repertoires were sequenced over time. Two healthy male donors, one aged 18 to 29 and one aged 30 to 40 years, made up the cohort. Blood was drawn at multiple timepoints before and after primary and secondary immunization, with bulk PBMC replicates and cell subsets isolated. General conclusions and limits of the study: A small fraction of clonotypes showed up in both the CD4 and CD8 compartments, probably as a result of convergent recombination. Only two donors were included in the study, so the extent to which the findings can be generalized is limited. Most clones expanded after primary vaccination (approximately 97% of CD4 and approximately 86% of CD8) were re-detected after the booster, suggesting that broad memory maintenance occurred. The secondary T-cell response was weaker than the primary response but faster, peaking on day 5 instead of day 15. Computational filtering was needed because FACS-sorted repertoires could contain abundant contaminating clonotypes from the bulk population.

The CDR3 contains 14 residues, cysteine and phenylalanine counted. Of the read, only the CDR3 DNA is kept; its 42 bases are in frame from base 1. In the germline V gene (reference sequence), CDR1 corresponds to DFQATT and CDR2 to SNEGSKA. Here V drops 6 bases and J drops 1 base, and the junction holds 7 bases not matched to any gene. This TCR was recovered from a man younger than 35 who received the YFV17D yellow fever vaccine. The material sequenced was CD4+ T cells sorted from PBMCs, taken 5 days after the yellow fever booster vaccination. The rearranged segments are TRBV20-1 and TRBJ2-5, with TRBD2 identical over 8 junction bases. The nucleotides are TGCAGTGCCGTCGACACTAGCGGCCAAGAGACCCAGTACTTC. Translated, this is CSAVDTSGQETQYF.